This T cell receptor beta chain was documented in a study of long-term antiretroviral therapy in people with HIV. Study conclusions and caveats: Pre-ART expanded TRB clones stayed dominant throughout, though often decreasing after ART. Following ART, diversity rose but still fell short of transplant donor controls.

Note on this clone: Its target is unknown.

The immunoSEQ assay was v3.0, run at survey level. Generated by immunoSEQ multiplex PCR, the TCRdb table keeps only in-frame clones and is missing some. The sample contains roughly 30,000 clones, 90% to 95% of which appear only once. This TCR was sampled from a man aged 25-45 years with HIV. The sample consisted of unsorted PBMCs, taken 6 to 6.5 years after starting antiretroviral therapy.

The CDR3 spells CASSIGHNYGYTF. CDR3 DNA: TGTGCCAGCAGCATCGGACACAACTATGGCTACACCTTC. This chain links TRBV7-9 with TRBJ1-2; possibly TRBD1 for D (5 bases). Germline V gene sequence: CDR1 SEHNR, CDR2 FQNEAQ (reference sequence). The CDR3 has 13 residues. V lost 5 bases, J lost 2 bases, and 9 bases lay in between.